These 14 T cell receptor beta chains came from one sample sequenced in a study of cytomegalovirus exposure and HLA in healthy donors. Both 60 Vbeta primers and 13 Jbeta primers went into the PCR. Here immunoSEQ multiplex PCR was the method, and the copy in TCRdb shows in-frame clones only, minus some. This sample has about 170,000 clones, with 60% to 80% found just once. Material for sequencing was PBMCs. These receptors originate from a middle-aged man in good health and CMV-seronegative.

This chain uses TRBV7-6 with TRBJ1-3, with no clear D. The CDR3 totals 15 residues. The V end was cut by 1 base, the J end by 0 bases, with 7 bases between. Germline CDR1 SGHVS, CDR2 FNYEAQ. CDR3 sequence reads: CASSLDGSSGNTIYF. CDR3 in DNA: TGTGCCAGCAGCTTAGATGGCAGCTCTGGAAACACCATATATTTT.

V is TRBV5-1 and J is TRBJ2-7; the D is unclear. The CDR3 is 16 amino acids. The V end was cut by 0 bases, the J end by 5 bases, with 18 bases between. Germline V CDR1 and CDR2: SGHRS, YFSETQ. In DNA, the CDR3 is TGCGCCAGCAGCTTGGTATCTACGGCAGGAAAAGACGAGCAGTACTTC. Translation: CASSLVSTAGKDEQYF.

The rearrangement joins TRBV4-1 to TRBJ1-1; D is ambiguous. Trimming shortened V by 4 bases and J by 0 bases, and 9 bases separated the two germline ends. The germline CDR1 and CDR2 sequences are MGHRA and YSYEKL. This CDR3 is 14 amino acids long. The CDR3 DNA reads as TGCGCCAGCAGCCCGGTGACACTGAACACTGAAGCTTTCTTT. Its translation is CASSPVTLNTEAFF.

The chain is built from TRBV5-6 and TRBJ1-3, with D hard to call. The germline V and J ends were trimmed by 0 bases and 0 bases, with 7 bases remaining between them. CDR3 length equals 15 residues. The germline V gene encodes CDR1 SGHDT and CDR2 YYEEEE. The CDR3 here is CASSLAGNSGNTIYF. CDR3 in DNA: TGTGCCAGCAGCTTGGCCGGGAACTCTGGAAACACCATATATTTT.

The gene calls are TRBV10-2 and TRBJ2-6, with a tentative D call TRBD2 (5 bases). V was clipped by 5 bases and J by 0 bases, with 8 bases between them. The CDR3 is 15 amino acids. CDR1 WSHSY and CDR2 SAAADI come from the germline V gene. The CDR3 is CASSLALSGANVLTF. The CDR3, as DNA: TGCGCCAGCAGTCTAGCCCTCTCTGGGGCCAACGTCCTGACTTTC.

J is TRBJ2-1 and V is TRBV2; 7 bases line up with TRBD1. Germline lookup yields CDR1 SNHLY and CDR2 FYNNEI. J lost 5 bases, V lost 3 bases, and 7 bases had no gene match. The length of the CDR3 is 15 residues. The CDR3 coding sequence is TGTGCCAGCAGTGATTATAAGGGGGCAGACAATGAGCAGTTCTTC. Protein product: CASSDYKGADNEQFF.

The chain recombines TRBV28 with TRBJ2-2; TRBD1 aligns across 7 bases. The CDR3 has 16 residues. From germline, CDR1 is MDHEN and CDR2 SYDVKM. V shed 6 bases, J shed 1 base, and the junction held 8 bases outside the gene matches. The CDR3 coding sequence is TGTGCCAGCAGCTTCAATTACAGGGGGAACACCGGGGAGCTGTTTTTT. Translated: CASSFNYRGNTGELFF.

The V gene is TRBV7-9, the J gene TRBJ2-1, with 14 positions matching TRBD2. Germline CDR1 SEHNR, CDR2 FQNEAQ (reference sequence). The J segment lost 7 bases and the V segment lost 4 bases, leaving 9 bases of the junction unmatched. This CDR3 is 17 amino acids long. The CDR3: CASSSTSGRAGWNEQFF. CDR3 nucleotide sequence: TGTGCCAGCAGCTCGACTAGCGGGAGGGCCGGCTGGAATGAGCAGTTCTTC.

This clone has only a few counts. The chain is built from TRBV18 and TRBJ2-7; a weak D match, TRBD2 (6 bases). From germline, CDR1 is KGHSH and CDR2 LQKENI. V dropped 3 bases and J dropped 7 bases, with 16 bases sitting between them. This CDR3 spans 14 amino acids. DNA of the CDR3: TGTGCCAGCTCACCCTCCGGGACTTCTCGGGAGCAGTACTTC. The encoded protein is CASSPSGTSREQYF.

The CDR3 loop is CASSPVGSYNEQFF. In nucleotides, the CDR3 is TGTGCCAGCAGTCCGGTCGGTTCCTACAATGAGCAGTTCTTC. The chain couples TRBV6-5 to TRBJ2-1, with D hard to call. Germline CDR1 reads MNHEY; CDR2 reads SVGAGI. The CDR3 loop spans 14 amino acids. Trimming stripped 5 bases from V and 1 base from J, with 9 bases between.

The CDR3 coding sequence is TGTGCCAGCAGCAAAAGAGGGACCAGGGGAATCACAGATACGCAGTATTTT. This encodes CASSKRGTRGITDTQYF. V usage is TRBV7-9 and J usage is TRBJ2-3; weak D call: TRBD1 (6 bases). V was pared by 5 bases and J by 2 bases, with 20 bases between. This CDR3 is built from 17 residues. Germline assignment: CDR1 SEHNR and CDR2 FQNEAQ (reference sequence).

V and J are TRBV9 and TRBJ2-5; 9 bases are shared with TRBD2. Germline loops: CDR1 SGDLS, CDR2 YYNGEE. The CDR3 contains 16 residues. The V and J ends lost 0 bases and 2 bases, in that order; junction bases with no gene match: 5. CDR3 DNA sequence: TGTGCCAGCAGCGTAGGCGTGCTAGCGGGACAAGAGACCCAGTACTTC. Its protein product is CASSVGVLAGQETQYF.

V is TRBV19 and J is TRBJ1-4, with unresolved D. Germline V gives CDR1 LNHDA, CDR2 SQIVND (reference sequence). The CDR3 has 15 amino acids. Trimming pared 1 base from V and 7 bases from J, leaving 13 bases between. DNA of the CDR3: TGTGCCAGTAGTATAGGGTTAGCGCCGCCTGAAAAACTGTTTTTT. Protein: CASSIGLAPPEKLFF.

The gene calls are TRBV27 and TRBJ2-7, with D perhaps TRBD1 (6 bases). The ends were cut back, 6 bases at V and 5 bases at J, with 17 bases in the middle. Germline values: CDR1 MNHEY, CDR2 SMNVEV (reference sequence). The CDR3 is 14 residues long. CDR3 protein: CASRRISQGNEQYF. The CDR3 DNA sequence: TGTGCCAGCAGGAGGATATCACAGGGTAACGAGCAGTACTTC.